Listed below are T cell receptor beta chains from one sample, sequenced in a study of cytomegalovirus exposure and HLA in healthy donors. Assay: immunoSEQ multiplex PCR; the TCRdb copy retains only in-frame clones and omits some. The sample lists about 150,000 clones, more than 80% seen once, with 4% to 4.5% in the top ten. Sequenced: PBMCs. The source is a woman aged 40 to 55 in good health and CMV-seropositive. The conserved cysteine and the conserved F or W are not part of the CDR3 here.

V gene,J gene,CDR3 protein
TRBV15,TRBJ2-3,ATSRGASGELISTDTQY
TRBV14,TRBJ2-2,ASSPSGLTGELF
TRBV6-6,TRBJ1-1,ASSPGQGKAF
TRBV6-5,TRBJ2-5,ASSYSLLQETQY
TRBV9,TRBJ1-1,ASSVDRDTEAF
TRBV4-1,TRBJ2-3,ASSQDGAPPDTQY
TRBV5-1,TRBJ1-1,ASSPGYRDTEAF
TRBV5-4,TRBJ1-2,ASSLAGGVGGYT
TRBV4-2,TRBJ2-1,ASSHPLDGVSYNEQF
TRBV6-5,TRBJ2-3,ASMGLPSDTQY
TRBV30,TRBJ1-5,AWSLDRAYQPQH
TRBV2,TRBJ1-5,ASSPTGTGDGQPQH
TRBV5-1,TRBJ1-1,ASREGSTEAF
TRBV25-1,TRBJ1-2,ASGGGGGYT
TRBV25-1,TRBJ2-3,ATSGTIIGDTQY
TRBV5-1,TRBJ2-3,ASSLVLAGGRITDTQY
TRBV28,TRBJ1-5,ASSLRQGHHQPQH
TRBV5-4,TRBJ2-2,ASSLLGELF
TRBV28,TRBJ1-1,ASMGANVGVAEAF
TRBV27,TRBJ1-2,ASSSQGPSHSDYGYT
TRBV2,TRBJ1-1,ASRRDMNTEAF
TRBV5-5,TRBJ1-1,ASSSVEYAEAF
TRBV2,.,ASSEVAGVGYEQY
TRBV4-1,TRBJ2-3,ASSRGTPRDTQY
TRBV9,TRBJ1-5,ASSASDRGRLQPQH
TRBV4-2,TRBJ1-5,ASSQGMRQPQH
TRBV7-2,TRBJ2-6,ASSHRGGSGANVLT
TRBV7-9,TRBJ2-2,ASSLPGAEDTGELF
TRBV5-4,TRBJ1-1,ASSSGEDEAF
TRBV4-2,TRBJ1-2,ASSQEGQGRRHGYT
TRBV21-1,TRBJ2-7,ASSKSPGQGIHYEQY
TRBV27,TRBJ2-1,AAYSGGAYNEQF
TRBV19,TRBJ2-1,ASSISPGLAQEQF
TRBV9,TRBJ1-1,ASSVESSGEAF
TRBV19,TRBJ2-3,ASSILAGVLADTQY
TRBV10-2,TRBJ2-1,ASSDLAGGFNEQF
TRBV7-2,TRBJ2-7,ASSPAGTGYEQY
TRBV6-5,TRBJ2-7,ASSHGGYEQY
TRBV7-2,TRBJ2-5,ASSFTPGGQETQY
TRBV27,TRBJ1-1,ASSPTGENTEAF
TRBV29-1,TRBJ1-3,SVEDRFATGVGNTIY
TRBV7-2,TRBJ2-6,ASSYRQGTYSGANVLT
TRBV7-9,TRBJ1-1,ASSLGDSLLFPEAF
TRBV7-9,TRBJ1-2,SSSNGQNYGYT
TRBV27,TRBJ2-7,ASSLVRGDEQY
TRBV6-5,TRBJ1-4,ASTRTGEKLF
TRBV29-1,TRBJ2-6,SAPRTLSLSGANVLT
TRBV5-3,TRBJ1-3,ARRGLGASGNTIY
TRBV18,TRBJ2-7,ASSRDGHYEQY
TRBV7-9,TRBJ1-6,ASSLVSDNSPLH
TRBV14,TRBJ2-3,ASSLAGGPPDTQY
TRBV6-1,TRBJ2-3,ASSVEVSTDTQY
TRBV27,TRBJ2-1,ASSLSRFKGRSNEQF